Included here is one T cell receptor (beta chain) sequence, with context. This clonotype was seen ten or more times. The antigen it binds to is not known. Base qualities are not at hand, and no much larger clone is one base apart. Since whole blood was used without any cell fractionation, the repertoire reflected all peripheral T cells in unsorted form. As controls, ten healthy donors without infection were sampled, and about 40% of the ten donors were sampled a second time 2 to 3 months later. For RNA extraction, around 2.5 ml of peripheral blood was collected into Tempus tubes. The TURBO-DNase kit was used to remove leftover genomic DNA, and GLOBINclear was used to deplete globin mRNA. The data belong to a study of HIV-infected patients and healthy controls (dated by TCRdb to the mid-2010s). Regarding the study in general: The study asked whether deep sequencing of the TCR repertoire from small blood samples of HIV patients could detect immune perturbation and reconstitution.

SuperScript III was used to reverse transcribe 500 ng RNA with primers targeting the alpha and beta constant regions. Separate alpha and beta chain libraries were generated by chain-specific third strand synthesis with multiplexing indices. In the protocol, all rearrangements within a chain were amplified with a single primer pair so that primer bias was avoided, and molecular barcodes were added to each cDNA molecule. T4 RNA Ligase 1 joined purified cDNA to a 5' RACE adapter that carried a random hexamer and the SP2 sequencing primer site. Second strand synthesis was primed from the SP2 site with Phusion polymerase, using slow temperature ramps to favor optimal annealing. Two random hexamer sequences, both added before amplification and joined together, made up the 12-nucleotide barcode of each molecule. An amplification PCR of around 25 cycles with P5s and P7 primers came after a short first PCR that had added P5 and P7 adapter elements plus a second index. A total of 25 to 30 PCR cycles were applied to the libraries, which were quantified on a Qubit, sized on a Bioanalyzer, and diluted to 4 nM. Sequencing of the normalized libraries was done on an Illumina MiSeq using 2 x 250 paired-end kits. MinElute columns were the means by which the reverse transcription reactions were cleaned up, and the reactions were eluted into roughly 9.4 ul Tris-Cl. A 1:1 ratio of AMPure XP beads was used to clean the adapter ligations after they had run for 20 to 25 hours at 16 degrees C. In the authors' own workflow: Demultiplexed FASTQ files were processed with a modified Decombinator by which V, J, insert and barcode information was output. Sequences sharing a barcode but differing from the dominant sequence were discarded as errors, and barcodes clustered at Levenshtein distance 3 were counted to estimate original cDNA molecules. The R packages ineq, vegan, igraph and RCytoscape were used for downstream analyses, together with IMGT nomenclature and CDR3 definitions. V gene usage was calculated across distinct sequences, with every TCR tallied a single time to avoid skew from clonal expansion. Whenever two unique CDR3 amino acid sequences within a donor differed by a single Levenshtein edit, similarity networks linked them. Published HIV-specific CDR3s (approximately 100 alpha, approximately 700 beta) and CMV-specific CDR3s (about 13 alpha, a few hundred beta) were assembled and queried against the repertoires. Random subsampling to size-matched repertoires demonstrated that the decreased diversity in patients did not result from their lower sequence numbers. TCRdb itself trimmed the public reads at Q25 with fastp, ran MiXCR and retained productive beta chains. Rows matching on CDR3 protein sequence are summarized as one entry with the most common DNA and genes. The V and J calls and clone size are TCRdb's, not the authors'. The sample table lists roughly 15,000 distinct CDR3 sequences, under 10% of them with a count of one. The top ten constitute approximately 5.1% of the sample.

On the study overall, not on this receptor specifically: Processing was restricted to sixteen HIV-infected individuals, which the authors judged to be a major constraint on the generalizability of the findings. The observed differences in diversity could not be explained by the slight differences in age and sex profiles between the study cohorts. Donor HLA types were not determined in the study. The dynamics of distinct T-cell subpopulations could not be separated, and sequencing depth was restricted, because whole blood was used. Alpha-chain CDR3s from MAIT cells appeared at high frequency in healthy controls but were severely depleted in HIV+ repertoires. In size-matched repertoire data, the apparent post-therapy recovery of the Gini index in HIV-infected patients was not replicated. In the samples, alpha-beta chain pairing was left undetermined. Differing numbers of distinct sequences in patients and controls hindered comparison, and size-matching assigned excessive weight to rare events in the HIV-infected data. Mean usage differed significantly between HIV-infected patients and controls for eight alpha and eight beta V genes. During therapy, a significant decrease in frequency was seen for HIV-associated CDR3s, whereas no significant change was found for CMV-associated CDR3s, although most of them became more frequent. Roughly threefold more distinct CDR3s and higher Shannon diversity were observed in healthy control repertoires than in untreated HIV+ repertoires. HIV-infected repertoires showed significantly elevated mean Gini indices relative to controls, which possibly reflects oligoclonality. Both the Jaccard index and the count of highly shared sequences showed that healthy controls shared more CDR3s between individuals than HIV+ patients did.

At the junction V is shortened by 1 base and J by 1 base, with 17 bases in between. The CDR3 spans 17 residues, from the cysteine through the phenylalanine. Kept here is only the CDR3 DNA, which spans 51 bases and is read in frame from base 1. From the germline V gene, CDR1 is SGHDT and CDR2 is YYEEEE. This TCR was sampled from an adult in good health. The chain is encoded by TRBV5-6 joined to TRBJ1-1, and perhaps TRBD1 as D gene, on 5 matching bases. Sequenced: blood. The nucleotide sequence reads TGTGCCAGCAGCTTGATGTTGGGCAGTGACAGGAACACTGAAGCTTTCTTT. Its protein is CASSLMLGSDRNTEAFF.